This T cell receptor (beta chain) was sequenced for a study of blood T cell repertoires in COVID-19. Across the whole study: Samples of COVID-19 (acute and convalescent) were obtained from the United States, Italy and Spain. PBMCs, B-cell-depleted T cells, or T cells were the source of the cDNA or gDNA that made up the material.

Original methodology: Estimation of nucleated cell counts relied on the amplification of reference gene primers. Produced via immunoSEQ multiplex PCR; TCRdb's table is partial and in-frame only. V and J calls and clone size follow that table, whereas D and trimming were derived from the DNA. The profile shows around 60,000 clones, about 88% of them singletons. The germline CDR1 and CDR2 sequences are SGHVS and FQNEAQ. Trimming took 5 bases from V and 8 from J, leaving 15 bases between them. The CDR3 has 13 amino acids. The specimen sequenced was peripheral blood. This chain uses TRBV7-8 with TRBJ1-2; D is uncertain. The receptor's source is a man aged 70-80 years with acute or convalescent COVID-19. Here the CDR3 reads CASSTGVMEGYTF. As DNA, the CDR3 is TGTGCCAGCAGCACCGGGGTTATGGAAGGCTACACCTTC.